The rows below give T cell receptor beta chains drawn from one sample of a study of blood T cell repertoires in COVID-19. Repertoires were generated with immunoSEQ multiplex PCR, while TCRdb's copy carries only in-frame clones and drops some. The sample records about 120,000 clones, about 83% being singletons. Sequenced input: peripheral blood. Receptors originate from a man in his sixties with acute or convalescent COVID-19. CDR3s include the opening cysteine and the closing phenylalanine or tryptophan. A D gene is named only where the DNA matches it firmly. Where a row states a size, it is once, few, many or the class of an expanded clone; other rows omit it.

V	length	size	D	J	CDR3	DNA
TRBV6-5	15	.	TRBD1	TRBJ1-2	CASSYWDRDIGGYTF	TGTGCCAGCAGTTACTGGGACAGGGACATAGGAGGCTACACCTTC
TRBV6-2/TRBV6-3	14	once	TRBD1	TRBJ1-5	CASSKTGGFQPQHF	TGTGCCAGCAGTAAGACAGGGGGCTTTCAGCCCCAGCATTTT
TRBV7-2	16	.	.	TRBJ2-3	CASSLALAGATDTQYF	TGTGCCAGCAGCTTAGCGTTGGCAGGGGCCACAGATACGCAGTATTTT
TRBV10-3	13	.	TRBD1	TRBJ1-5	CAISMTGEEAQHF	TGTGCCATCAGCATGACAGGGGAGGAGGCCCAGCATTTT
TRBV27	14	.	TRBD2	TRBJ2-1	CASSTSGHYNEQFF	TGTGCCAGCTCCACTAGCGGGCACTACAATGAGCAGTTCTTC
TRBV24-1	13	.	TRBD2	TRBJ2-3	CATSDVSGSVQYF	TGTGCCACCAGTGATGTTAGCGGGAGCGTACAGTATTTT
TRBV5-1	16	.	.	TRBJ2-7	CASSLGVVGGSYEQYF	TGCGCCAGCAGCTTGGGGGTCGTGGGGGGATCCTACGAGCAGTACTTC
TRBV9	16	.	.	TRBJ1-6	CASSVEGAAGNSPLHF	TGTGCCAGCAGCGTAGAGGGAGCGGCGGGGAATTCACCCCTCCACTTT
TRBV7-8	17	.	TRBD1	TRBJ1-6	CASRLAGGESYNSPLHF	TGTGCCAGCAGGTTGGCAGGGGGCGAGTCCTATAATTCACCCCTCCACTTT
TRBV7-2	18	.	TRBD2	TRBJ2-2	CASSPGTWREGFAGELFF	TGTGCCAGCAGCCCTGGGACTTGGCGGGAGGGTTTCGCCGGGGAGCTGTTTTTT
TRBV18	15	.	TRBD2	TRBJ2-7	CASSPPGLASYEQYF	TGTGCCAGCTCACCCCCGGGACTAGCTTCCTACGAGCAGTACTTC
TRBV28	16	.	.	TRBJ1-1	CASSLRGGVDFTEAFF	TGTGCCAGCAGTTTGAGGGGGGGCGTGGATTTCACTGAAGCTTTCTTT
TRBV6-6	17	.	TRBD1	TRBJ1-2	CASSPRTGVLSDYGYTF	TGTGCCAGCAGTCCCCGGACAGGGGTTTTGTCGGACTATGGCTACACCTTC
TRBV6-5	11	.	.	TRBJ2-5	CASSLLGTQYF	TGTGCCAGCAGTCTCCTCGGGACCCAGTACTTC
TRBV2	14	.	.	TRBJ2-2	CASSANSMTGELFF	TGTGCCAGCAGCGCCAATAGTATGACCGGGGAGCTGTTTTTT
TRBV7-8	16	few	.	TRBJ2-3	CASSPMSRGPTDTQYF	TGTGCCAGCAGCCCGATGAGCAGGGGCCCGACAGATACGCAGTATTTT
TRBV5-8	15	.	.	TRBJ1-5	CASSWATGYNQPQHF	TGTGCCAGCAGCTGGGCTACAGGGTACAATCAGCCCCAGCATTTT
TRBV11-2	15	.	TRBD1	TRBJ2-1	CASSAYSGTGDPQFF	TGTGCCAGCAGCGCGTACTCCGGGACAGGGGACCCCCAGTTCTTC
TRBV5-1	18	.	TRBD1	TRBJ1-2	CASSPRGGAGGQNYGYTF	TGCGCCAGCAGCCCGCGGGGTGGGGCAGGGGGCCAGAACTATGGCTACACCTTC
TRBV6-5	12	.	.	TRBJ2-7	CASRRDGDEQYF	TGTGCCAGCAGGCGGGACGGGGACGAGCAGTACTTC
TRBV5-4	16	.	.	TRBJ2-1	CASSLELSSSYNEQFF	TGTGCCAGCAGCTTAGAACTATCAAGCTCCTACAATGAGCAGTTCTTC
TRBV19	14	once	.	TRBJ2-5	CASSIGGVQETQYF	TGTGCCAGTAGTATAGGGGGCGTTCAAGAGACCCAGTACTTC
TRBV18	17	.	TRBD1	TRBJ2-2	CASSLNRGQPNTGELFF	TGTGCCAGCTCCCTAAACCGGGGACAGCCGAACACCGGGGAGCTGTTTTTT
TRBV7-9	15	.	.	TRBJ1-3	CASSLGGYSGNTIYF	TGTGCCAGCAGCTTAGGCGGGTACTCTGGAAACACCATATATTTT